This T cell receptor beta chain comes out of a study of blood T cell repertoires in COVID-19. Whole-study context: Whether acute or convalescent, the COVID-19 samples came from the United States, Italy and Spain.

Original processing methods: Counts of nucleated cells, estimated from reference gene primer amplification, were obtained. Sequencing was performed with immunoSEQ multiplex PCR; in TCRdb, only in-frame clones are kept and a portion is missing. V and J calls and clone size are those listed in that table; D and trimming were worked out from the DNA. The data show 450,000 to 500,000 clones, around 85% seen once. Germline values: CDR1 DFQATT, CDR2 SNEGSKA (reference sequence). The CDR3 sequence is 12 residues long. Trimming left V 6 bases short and J 6 bases short, with 11 bases between. For recovered donors of Cohort 3, there were two negative PCRs, clearance, or symptom resolution.

Source material: PBMCs or T cells enriched from blood (not recorded which). V usage is TRBV20-1 and J usage is TRBJ1-4, with a possible D match to TRBD1 (6 bases). This receptor was identified in a woman aged 60-75 years who had recovered from COVID-19. The CDR3 loop is CSASGGDEKLFF. CDR3 sequence (DNA): TGCAGTGCGAGTGGGGGCGATGAAAAACTGTTTTTT.